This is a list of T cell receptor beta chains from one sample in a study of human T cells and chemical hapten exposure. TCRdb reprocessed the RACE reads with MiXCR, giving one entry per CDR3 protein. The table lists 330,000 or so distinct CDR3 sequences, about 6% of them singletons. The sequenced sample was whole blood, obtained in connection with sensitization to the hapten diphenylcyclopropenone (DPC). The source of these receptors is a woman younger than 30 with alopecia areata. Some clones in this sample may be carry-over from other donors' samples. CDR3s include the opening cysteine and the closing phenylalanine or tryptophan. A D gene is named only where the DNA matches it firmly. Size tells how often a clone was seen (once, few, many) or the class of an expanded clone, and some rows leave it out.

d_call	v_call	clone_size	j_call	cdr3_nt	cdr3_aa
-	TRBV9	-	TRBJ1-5	TGTGCCAGCAGCGTACAGGCTAATCAGCCCCAGCATTTT	CASSVQANQPQHF
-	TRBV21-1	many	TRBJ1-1	TGTGCCAGCAGCAAAGCACAGGCGTCGAACACTGAAGCTTTCTTT	CASSKAQASNTEAFF
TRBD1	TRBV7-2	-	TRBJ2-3	TGTGCCAGCAGCTTTTCGCGAGGGGGCCTAACAGATACGCAGTATTTT	CASSFSRGGLTDTQYF
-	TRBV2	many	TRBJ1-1	TGTGCCGGCGCACCGAGGGCCACTGAAGCTTTCTTT	CAGAPRATEAFF
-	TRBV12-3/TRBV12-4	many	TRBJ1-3	TGTGCCAGCAGTTTAGGTGGAGGGTTCGGAAACACCATATATTTT	CASSLGGGFGNTIYF
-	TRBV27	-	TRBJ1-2	TGTGCCAGCAGTTCGAGGAGCTATGGCTACACCTTC	CASSSRSYGYTF
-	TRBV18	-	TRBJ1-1	TGTGCCAGCTCACCGGTCTTCACCAACACTGAAGCTTTCTTT	CASSPVFTNTEAFF
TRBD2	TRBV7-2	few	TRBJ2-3	TGTGCCAGCAGCTCTCCTTACGGGGGGGATACAGATACGCAGTATTTT	CASSSPYGGDTDTQYF
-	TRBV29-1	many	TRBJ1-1	TGCAGCGGGAGAGGGGGGACTGAAGCTTTCTTT	CSGRGGTEAFF
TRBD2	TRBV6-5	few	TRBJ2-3	TGTGCCAGCAGTTACGGTCTGAGCGGGGGCTTCCCGGTCGTCACAGATACGCAGTATTTT	CASSYGLSGGFPVVTDTQYF
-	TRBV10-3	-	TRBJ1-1	TGTGCCATCAGTGAGGTGAGGGACACTGAAGCTTTCTTT	CAISEVRDTEAFF
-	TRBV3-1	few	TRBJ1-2	TGTGCCAGCAGCCCTAACAGGGAAGATGGCTACACCTTC	CASSPNREDGYTF
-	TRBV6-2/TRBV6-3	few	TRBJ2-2	TGTGCCAGCAGCCGGACTGCTACTTACACCGGGGAGCTGTTTTTT	CASSRTATYTGELFF
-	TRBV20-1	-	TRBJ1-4	TGCAGTGCTAGAGATCCCACAGGGATGAACGAAAAACTGTTTTTT	CSARDPTGMNEKLFF
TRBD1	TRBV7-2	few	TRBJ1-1	TGTGCCAGCAGCGCGGGACAGGGGGTTGAAGCTTTCTTT	CASSAGQGVEAFF
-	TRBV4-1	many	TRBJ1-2	TGCGCCAGCAGCCCTCAAGTGCCGTACAGCTATGGCTACACCTTC	CASSPQVPYSYGYTF
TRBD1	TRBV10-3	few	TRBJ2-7	TGTGCCATCAGTCATTGGACAGGGCCCTCCTACGAGCAGTACTTC	CAISHWTGPSYEQYF
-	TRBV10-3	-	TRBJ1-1	TGTGCCATCAGTGAGACTGTTCCAAATCAACAGGGCGGAAACACTGAAGCTTTCTTT	CAISETVPNQQGGNTEAFF
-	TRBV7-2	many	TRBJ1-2	TGTGCCAGCAGCTTAAGTCGAGAGATCTCTTCTAACTATGGCTACACCTTC	CASSLSREISSNYGYTF
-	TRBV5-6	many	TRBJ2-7	TGTGCCAGCAGCTTGGCAGCAAGTACCTACGAGCAGTACTTC	CASSLAASTYEQYF
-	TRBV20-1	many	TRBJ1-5	TGCAGTGCTAGAGATCCGGTGGGCAGGGTGAGCAATCAGCCCCAGCATTTT	CSARDPVGRVSNQPQHF
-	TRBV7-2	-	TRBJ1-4	TGTGCCAGCAGCTTCGCAGGAAATGAAAAACTGTTTTTT	CASSFAGNEKLFF
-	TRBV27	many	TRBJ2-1	TGTGCCAGCAGTTTTACCGCGAGCTCCTACAATGAGCAGTTCTTC	CASSFTASSYNEQFF
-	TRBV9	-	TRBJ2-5	TGTGCCAGCAGCGTTGGACAGATCCAAGAGACCCAGTACTTC	CASSVGQIQETQYF
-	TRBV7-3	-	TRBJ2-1	TGTGCCAGCAGCCTGAACCCTAGTTTTCGGGAGCAGTTCTTC	CASSLNPSFREQFF
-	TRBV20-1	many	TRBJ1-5	TGCAGTGCTGGGGCTAGCAATCAGCCCCAGCATTTT	CSAGASNQPQHF
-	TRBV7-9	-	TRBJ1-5	TGTGCCAGCAGCTCATGGGGCCAGAGCAATCAGCCCCAGCATTTT	CASSSWGQSNQPQHF
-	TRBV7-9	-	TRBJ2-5	TGTGCCAGCAGCTTAGCGTCGGACGCGGAGACCCAGTACTTC	CASSLASDAETQYF